This is a list of T cell receptor beta chains from one sample in a study of PD-1 blockade in classical Hodgkin lymphoma. Data came from immunoSEQ multiplex PCR; TCRdb stores just in-frame clones and leaves some out. The table includes tens of thousands of clones, 93% detected once. The material sequenced was peripheral blood mononuclear cells (PBMCs), taken at baseline. These receptors came from a human donor with classical Hodgkin lymphoma. CDR3s leave out the opening cysteine and the closing phenylalanine or tryptophan.

V	J	CDR3
TRBV7-8	TRBJ2-1	ASSLLGVLNEQF
TRBV27	TRBJ2-5	ASSLEGRAGALGGTQY
TRBV27	TRBJ1-4	ASGRNYPNEKLF
TRBV6-5	TRBJ2-4	ASSSLSGGANIQY
TRBV15	TRBJ1-4	ATSKDGRANEKLF
TRBV2	TRBJ1-2	ASTWEVDYGYT
TRBV5-8	TRBJ1-2	ASSVINYGYT
TRBV7-6	TRBJ1-5	ASSLSPVRVGYGNQPQH
TRBV7-3	TRBJ1-1	ASSFGQGSGSEAF
TRBV11-3	TRBJ1-2	ASIGGYLYGYT
TRBV2	TRBJ2-7	ASSGTAPYEQY
TRBV21-1	TRBJ1-5	ASSKNQPQH
TRBV6-1	TRBJ1-2	ASKTGGYGYT
TRBV7-7	TRBJ2-7	ASSVLESYEQY
TRBV10-3	TRBJ2-3	ATEVASTNTQY
TRBV2	TRBJ2-1	ASSEFGGGARNEQF
TRBV21-1	TRBJ2-7	ASSKTTGTSGGDAWSDEQY
TRBV7-8	TRBJ1-1	ASSSRQGRSEAF
TRBV10-3	TRBJ2-1	AITETSSSYNEQF
TRBV5-4	TRBJ2-5	ASSFRPGQGQETQY
TRBV18	TRBJ1-5	ASSPQAGGTIMAQH
TRBV5-4	TRBJ2-2	ASSLGAFGELF
TRBV15	TRBJ2-7	ATSRVSGTYEQY
TRBV6-6	TRBJ1-4	ASSYSEAGGEKLF
TRBV4-1	TRBJ2-7	ASSPTTSGGSKGSYEQY
TRBV7-6	TRBJ2-1	ASSRSPDNEQF
TRBV7-9	TRBJ2-3	ASTESGPSGADTQY
TRBV29-1	TRBJ1-1	SVAGQLNTEAF
TRBV25-1	TRBJ1-1	ASSDGGMDTEAF
TRBV27	TRBJ1-3	ASSRTHLLSGNTIY
TRBV10-3	TRBJ1-2	AISEPTGPAWGYT
TRBV4-3	TRBJ2-7	ASSPTGTSGMGLDEQY
TRBV13	TRBJ2-7	ASSLGGGDEQY
TRBV9	TRBJ2-3	ASSLTRMSTDTQY
TRBV19	TRBJ2-1	ASRDPLTSNEQF
TRBV27	TRBJ2-1	ASSLSPKSGQGREQF
TRBV7-2	TRBJ2-2	ASSPRVTSTGELF
TRBV19	TRBJ2-4	ASSVEGGDIQY
TRBV7-2	TRBJ2-7	ASSFFHEQY
TRBV7-2	TRBJ2-5	ASSLAGGFEETQY
TRBV13	TRBJ2-3	ASSSSGGLAGESTDTQY